This TCR beta chain was profiled in a study of blood T cell repertoires in COVID-19. At the level of the study: From the United States, Italy and Spain came samples of acute and convalescent COVID-19. PBMCs, B-cell-depleted T cells, or T cells were the source of the cDNA or gDNA that made up the material.

In germline, CDR1 is LNHNV, CDR2 YYDKDF (reference sequence). V dropped 0 bases and J dropped 4 bases, with 10 bases sitting between them. The length of the CDR3 is 15 residues. Per the authors' pipeline: Reference gene primer amplification gave nucleated cell count estimates. Only in-frame clones appear in the TCRdb table, and some are missing; sequencing was by immunoSEQ multiplex PCR. For V, J and clone size, that table is used; D and trimming come from the DNA. The sample contains over 95,000 clones, more than 70% of which appear only once. What was sequenced was peripheral blood. The TCR sequence derives from a woman between 65 and 79 years old who had recovered from COVID-19. The rearrangement uses TRBV15 and TRBJ1-3; a weak D match, TRBD1 (5 bases). In nucleotides, the CDR3 is TGTGCCACCAGCAGAGATTGGGGCAAAGGAAACACCATATATTTT. It codes for CATSRDWGKGNTIYF.